A selection of T cell receptor beta chains follows, all from one sample in a study of blood T cell repertoires in COVID-19. TCRdb's copy holds only in-frame clones and misses some; the assay was immunoSEQ multiplex PCR. The sample lists around 40,000 clones; 80% were seen once. Sequencing was done on a sample of peripheral blood. The receptors here all came from a man of 80 years or more with active or convalescent COVID-19. CDR3s include the opening cysteine and the closing phenylalanine or tryptophan. The D gene is left open where the match is weak. Only part of the rows carry a size: once, few, many, or a class if the clone is expanded.

D gene: TRBD1; V gene: TRBV6-6; clone size: -; J gene: TRBJ1-2; CDR3 protein: CASSPGQAYGYTF; CDR3 DNA: TGTGCCAGCAGTCCGGGACAGGCCTATGGCTACACCTTC
D gene: -; V gene: TRBV7-8; clone size: -; J gene: TRBJ1-4; CDR3 protein: CASSPVGLTNEKLFF; CDR3 DNA: TGTGCCAGCAGCCCAGTGGGACTCACTAATGAAAAACTGTTTTTT
D gene: -; V gene: TRBV5-4; clone size: -; J gene: TRBJ2-3; CDR3 protein: CASRTTEGITSTDTQYF; CDR3 DNA: TGTGCCAGCAGAACGACGGAGGGGATCACTAGCACAGATACGCAGTATTTT
D gene: -; V gene: TRBV6-6; clone size: -; J gene: TRBJ2-1; CDR3 protein: CASSPLGAGRNEQFF; CDR3 DNA: TGTGCCAGCAGTCCCCTCGGAGCGGGTAGGAATGAGCAGTTCTTC
D gene: TRBD2; V gene: TRBV7-2; clone size: -; J gene: TRBJ2-2; CDR3 protein: CASSLREARTGELFF; CDR3 DNA: TGTGCCAGCAGCTTACGGGAGGCACGCACCGGGGAGCTGTTTTTT
D gene: -; V gene: TRBV5-1; clone size: few; J gene: TRBJ2-3; CDR3 protein: CASSLADTQYF; CDR3 DNA: TGCGCCAGCAGCTTGGCTGATACGCAGTATTTT
D gene: -; V gene: TRBV29-1; clone size: -; J gene: TRBJ2-3; CDR3 protein: CSVAGTSNTDTQYF; CDR3 DNA: TGCAGCGTAGCCGGGACTTCTAACACAGATACGCAGTATTTT
D gene: TRBD2; V gene: TRBV24-1; clone size: -; J gene: TRBJ2-1; CDR3 protein: CATSDTGLAGGSGEQFF; CDR3 DNA: TGTGCCACCAGTGACACCGGACTAGCGGGGGGCTCAGGAGAGCAGTTCTTC
D gene: TRBD1; V gene: TRBV6-5; clone size: -; J gene: TRBJ2-5; CDR3 protein: CASSRLRGGRETQYF; CDR3 DNA: TGTGCCAGCAGCCGTCTTAGAGGGGGCCGGGAGACCCAGTACTTC
D gene: TRBD2; V gene: TRBV29-1; clone size: -; J gene: TRBJ2-2; CDR3 protein: CSVEIEREGLSYGELFF; CDR3 DNA: TGCAGCGTTGAAATTGAGCGGGAGGGCCTCTCTTACGGGGAGCTGTTTTTT